This entry lists 30 T cell receptor beta chains sequenced from one sample in a study of identical twins. Via MiXCR, TCRdb re-called the 5' RACE reads, giving one row per CDR3 protein. This repertoire shows roughly 720,000 distinct CDR3 sequences, 18% found once; its top ten account for around 13%. The same sample was also studied in work on T cells expressing NK-cell markers.

Sequenced input: PBMCs. Receptors were obtained from a woman aged 18-29 years in good health.

The V gene is TRBV12-5, the J gene TRBJ2-7; D gene ambiguous. Germline CDR1 LGHNT, CDR2 FRNRAP. The CDR3 spans 14 residues. V was trimmed by 6 bases and J by 0 bases, leaving 12 bases between them. The CDR3 nucleotides are TGTGCTAGTGGGGGAACACTATACTCCTACGAGCAGTACTTC. This gives the protein CASGGTLYSYEQYF.

This clonotype appeared many times. This rearrangement joins TRBV12-3 or TRBV12-4 to TRBJ1-5; perhaps TRBD1 as D (5 bases). Trimming took 2 bases from V and 4 from J, leaving 12 bases between them. The CDR3 contains 15 residues. The CDR3 DNA is TGTGCCAGCAGTTTAAGGGGTGATTTTAATCAGCCCCAGCATTTT. Its protein product is CASSLRGDFNQPQHF.

This chain connects TRBV9 to TRBJ2-7; D gene uncertain. CDR1 is SGDLS and CDR2 is YYNGEE in the germline V gene. With 0 bases removed from V and 3 bases from J, the gap between germline ends came to 4 bases. The CDR3 covers 12 residues. CDR3 region: CASSVVDYEQYF. CDR3 sequence (DNA): TGTGCCAGCAGCGTAGTTGACTACGAGCAGTACTTC.

The sample holds many counts of this clonotype. V is TRBV5-6 and J is TRBJ2-7; D ambiguous. CDR3 length: 13 amino acids. V was pared by 4 bases and J by 2 bases, with 10 bases between. Germline CDR1 is SGHDT and CDR2 is YYEEEE. The CDR3 sequence is CASSRPGPYEQYF. The CDR3 DNA sequence: TGTGCCAGCAGCAGACCCGGACCCTACGAGCAGTACTTC.

The V gene is TRBV12-5, the J gene TRBJ1-4, with 7 bases matching TRBD1. The J segment lost 4 bases and the V segment lost 6 bases, leaving 2 bases of the junction unmatched. CDR3 size: 13 residues. Per the germline V gene, CDR1 is LGHNT and CDR2 is FRNRAP. This CDR3 reads CASGNRGNEKLFF. Here the CDR3 DNA reads TGTGCTAGTGGCAACAGGGGTAATGAAAAACTGTTTTTT.

The chain carries TRBV5-1 and TRBJ1-2; TRBD1 might be the D (6 bases). With 2 bases removed from V and 8 bases from J, the gap between germline ends came to 19 bases. Looked up from germline, CDR1 is SGHRS and CDR2 is YFSETQ. CDR3 length: 15 amino acids. CDR3 sequence: CASSLQWTAVSGYTF. The CDR3 DNA is TGCGCCAGCAGCTTACAATGGACAGCTGTAAGCGGCTACACCTTC. Complete variable domain (other parts from reference TRBV5-1 and TRBJ1-2): KAGVTQTPRYLIKTRGQQVTLSCSPISGHRSVSWYQQTPGQGLQFLFEYFSETQRNKGNFPGRFSGRQFSNSRSEMNVSTLELGDSALYLCASSLQWTAVSGYTFGSGTRLTVV.

The chain combines TRBV12-3 or TRBV12-4 with TRBJ2-1; D tentatively reads TRBD1 or TRBD2 (5 bases each). Trimming removed 3 bases from V and 4 bases from J, with 16 bases in between. This CDR3 spans 16 amino acids. CDR3 DNA: TGTGCCAGCAGTTTTAACTGGGTGGGGACGTACAATGAGCAGTTCTTC. It encodes CASSFNWVGTYNEQFF.

In this sample, this clonotype turned up a few times. The gene calls are TRBV27 and TRBJ2-3; 7 bases are a match to TRBD1. V shed 1 base, J shed 0 bases, and the junction held 10 bases outside the gene matches. Germline CDR1 MNHEY, CDR2 SMNVEV (reference sequence). The length of the CDR3 is 18 residues. The CDR3 loop reads CASSLFRDSDTSTDTQYF. CDR3 DNA: TGTGCCAGCAGTTTATTCCGGGACAGTGATACTAGCACAGATACGCAGTATTTT.

There are many counts of this clonotype. This chain uses TRBV5-6 with TRBJ2-1; D uncertain. V was trimmed by 1 base and J by 4 bases, leaving 12 bases between them. CDR3 size: 15 residues. CDR1 and CDR2 from the germline V gene are SGHDT and YYEEEE. CDR3 bases: TGTGCCAGCAGCTTGCCCCAGGAGAGTTACAATGAGCAGTTCTTC. Its translation is CASSLPQESYNEQFF.

This chain joins TRBV20-1 and TRBJ2-7, with a tentative D call TRBD2 (8 bases). CDR1 is DFQATT, CDR2 SNEGSKA, per germline (reference sequence). This CDR3 contains 15 residues. Between the trimmed V and J ends, which lost 3 bases and 7 bases, there was a span of 22 bases. CDR3 loop: CSASLRGGGGWEQYF. For the CDR3, the DNA is TGCAGTGCTAGCCTCCGGGGGGGAGGGGGCTGGGAGCAGTACTTC.

This clonotype has a handful of counts. The chain has TRBV29-1 and TRBJ2-7, with D perhaps TRBD1 (6 bases). Germline assignment: CDR1 SQVTM and CDR2 ANQGSEA. V gave up 4 bases and J gave up 5 bases, with 12 bases separating them. The CDR3 is 12 amino acids. CDR3 coding DNA: TGCAGCGTTGGCCAGGGGATCAACGAGCAGTACTTC. Protein: CSVGQGINEQYF.

This chain uses TRBV9 with TRBJ2-5; maybe TRBD2 (6 bases). CDR1 is SGDLS, CDR2 YYNGEE, per germline. The CDR3 is 16 amino acids. Between the trimmed V and J ends, which lost 0 bases and 0 bases, there was a span of 12 bases. CDR3 DNA: TGTGCCAGCAGCGTAGAAAGCGGGTGGTACCAAGAGACCCAGTACTTC. Translating gives CASSVESGWYQETQYF.

A few counts support this clonotype. CDR3 region: CASSFVGVEEQFF. CDR3 DNA sequence: TGTGCCAGCAGTTTCGTCGGGGTCGAGGAGCAGTTCTTC. This chain connects TRBV12-3 or TRBV12-4 to TRBJ2-1; weak D call: TRBD2 (5 bases). V lost 3 bases, J lost 10 bases, and 13 bases lay in between. The CDR3 consists of 13 residues.

The CDR3 loop reads CASRSGGEGETQYF. Written as DNA, the CDR3 is TGTGCCAGCAGGAGCGGGGGGGAGGGAGAGACCCAGTACTTC. The chain recombines TRBV6-1 with TRBJ2-5, with TRBD2 matching over 10 bases. V gave up 6 bases and J gave up 4 bases; unmatched junction bases: 5. CDR1 MNHNS and CDR2 SASEGT come from the germline V gene. The CDR3 length is 14 residues.

The V and J genes are TRBV12-3 or TRBV12-4 and TRBJ2-6; a possible D gene is TRBD2 (5 bases). V was trimmed by 6 bases and J by 1 base, leaving 10 bases between them. The length of the CDR3 is 15 residues. CDR3 residues: CASRNRESGANVLTF. The CDR3 DNA reads as TGTGCCAGCAGAAATAGGGAGTCTGGGGCCAACGTCCTGACTTTC.

The chain combines TRBV6-5 with TRBJ2-7; 10 bases agree with TRBD1. The germline CDR1 and CDR2 sequences are MNHEY and SVGAGI. This CDR3 comprises 15 residues. V was clipped by 2 bases and J by 5 bases; unmatched bases: 6. For the CDR3, the DNA is TGTGCCAGCAGTTACCTTGGGGACAGGGGAAACGAGCAGTACTTC. This sequence encodes CASSYLGDRGNEQYF.

This rearrangement joins TRBV20-1 to TRBJ1-3; D possibly corresponds to TRBD1 (6 bases). The CDR3 runs 14 residues. The germline V gene encodes CDR1 DFQATT and CDR2 SNEGSKA (reference sequence). V lost 2 bases, J lost 4 bases, and 12 bases lay in between. DNA for the CDR3: TGCAGTGCTAGAACAGGGCCAGGCGGAAACACCATATATTTT. It translates to CSARTGPGGNTIYF.

This clonotype was picked up a small number of times. V and J are TRBV4-3 and TRBJ2-1; the D gene is possibly TRBD2 (6 bases). The CDR3 totals 15 residues. CDR1 and CDR2 from the germline V gene are LGHNA and YSLEER. Trimming removed 2 bases at V and 8 bases at J, with 16 bases between. The CDR3 DNA is TGCGCCAGCAGCCAAAGGTCGGGAGAGGTCGATGAGCAGTTCTTC. This gives the protein CASSQRSGEVDEQFF.

The chain combines TRBV7-2 with TRBJ2-3; D uncertain. V lost 5 bases and J 2 bases, leaving 11 bases between the germline ends. CDR3 length: 14 amino acids. Germline CDR1 is SGHTA and CDR2 is FQGNSA. CDR3 bases: TGTGCCAGCAGCCCCCAGGCAGCCACAGATACGCAGTATTTT. Amino acid sequence: CASSPQAATDTQYF.

The chain recombines TRBV12-3 or TRBV12-4 with TRBJ1-2, with a tentative D call TRBD1 (6 bases). Trimming cost V 3 bases and J 5 bases, with 10 bases left between them. There are 13 residues in the CDR3. The CDR3 protein is CASSFDRLYGYTF. As DNA, the CDR3 is TGTGCCAGCAGTTTTGACAGGCTATATGGCTACACCTTC.

The gene calls are TRBV6-2 or TRBV6-3 and TRBJ1-6; no firm D call. V shed 5 bases and J shed 5 bases, with 10 bases lying between them. The length of the CDR3 is 14 residues. Germline V gene data show CDR1 as MNHEY and CDR2 as SVGEGT. This chain's CDR3 is CASSPVTNNSPLHF. In DNA, the CDR3 is TGTGCCAGCAGTCCCGTAACGAATAATTCACCCCTCCACTTT.

The V gene is TRBV29-1, the J gene TRBJ2-1; 13 nucleotides line up with TRBD2. This CDR3 is 15 amino acids long. Germline V gives CDR1 SQVTM, CDR2 ANQGSEA. V lost 6 bases and J lost 9; bases outside the gene matches: 11. The CDR3 DNA reads TGCAGCGTAGACCTTACTAGCGGGGGGGCCCGTGAGCAGTTCTTC. Translated, it gives CSVDLTSGGAREQFF.

This clonotype has just a few counts. The chain is built from TRBV30 and TRBJ2-1; 9 nucleotides line up with TRBD2. This CDR3 has 16 amino acids. Trimming at V came to 0 bases and at J to 6 bases, leaving 9 bases not matched to a gene. Per germline, CDR1 GTSNPN and CDR2 SVGIG (reference sequence). Written as DNA, the CDR3 is TGTGCCTGGAGTGTCGGCGGGAGGGCCCCCCTCAATGAGCAGTTCTTC. Protein: CAWSVGGRAPLNEQFF.

V usage is TRBV20-1 and J usage is TRBJ2-5, with 12 bases lining up with TRBD2. The CDR3 is 14 residues long. Germline CDR1 is DFQATT and CDR2 is SNEGSKA (reference sequence). Germline trimming cut 6 bases from V and 2 bases from J; bases unmatched to any gene: 4. CDR3 region: CSAKLAGGQETQYF. CDR3 nucleotides: TGCAGTGCGAAACTAGCGGGGGGTCAAGAGACCCAGTACTTC.

The chain joins TRBV5-1 to TRBJ2-7; 12 bases fit TRBD2. Germline trimming cut 4 bases from V and 12 bases from J; bases unmatched to any gene: 17. Germline V gene sequence: CDR1 SGHRS, CDR2 YFSETQ. CDR3 length: 16 amino acids. The CDR3 DNA sequence: TGCGCCAGCAGCGCCGGGACTAGCGGGCACCTTGTTATGCGGTACTTC. Its protein is CASSAGTSGHLVMRYF.

The rearrangement uses TRBV25-1 and TRBJ1-1; no clear D. Trimming left V 0 bases short and J 5 bases short, with 13 bases between. This CDR3 contains 15 residues. Germline V gene data show CDR1 as MGHDK and CDR2 as SYGVNS. The CDR3 DNA reads TGTGCCAGCAGTGAATACTGGGCGGGTATGACTGAAGCTTTCTTT. Translated, it gives CASSEYWAGMTEAFF.

J is TRBJ2-1 and V is TRBV25-1; 7 nucleotides match TRBD2. V was pared by 4 bases and J by 0 bases, with 3 bases of the junction left unmatched. Germline V CDR1 and CDR2: MGHDK, SYGVNS. This CDR3 contains 15 residues. CDR3 in DNA: TGTGCCAGCAGTGGCGGGAGAGTCTCCTACAATGAGCAGTTCTTC. It specifies CASSGGRVSYNEQFF.

V is TRBV20-1 and J is TRBJ1-4; D gene unclear. Germline V lookup: CDR1 DFQATT, CDR2 SNEGSKA (reference sequence). This CDR3 contains 13 residues. Trimming removed 7 bases from V and 0 bases from J, with 9 bases in between. The CDR3 sequence is CSVTDATNEKLFF. CDR3 coding DNA: TGCAGTGTCACCGACGCAACTAATGAAAAACTGTTTTTT.

This chain joins TRBV20-1 and TRBJ2-4; 7 nucleotides match TRBD2. This CDR3 comprises 15 residues. With 6 bases clipped from V and 4 bases from J, the junction kept 12 bases outside the gene matches. The germline V gene has CDR1 DFQATT and CDR2 SNEGSKA (reference sequence). CDR3 in amino acids: CSAERATGGKNIQYF. The CDR3 DNA sequence: TGCAGTGCCGAGAGGGCAACCGGGGGGAAAAACATTCAGTACTTC.

This clonotype was counted only a few times. The V and J genes are TRBV5-1 and TRBJ2-3; D not certain. V shed 4 bases and J shed 4 bases, with 16 bases lying between them. Germline-derived CDR1 and CDR2 are SGHRS and YFSETQ. The CDR3 totals 15 residues. CDR3 DNA sequence: TGCGCCAGCAGCCCCTGGGGAAGGGTTCCAGATACGCAGTATTTT. Residues: CASSPWGRVPDTQYF.